This is a list of T cell receptor beta chains from one sample in a study of vaccination and CD4 T cells after COVID-19. MiXCR was run by TCRdb on the PCR reads, yielding one entry per CDR3 protein. The profile shows about 20,000 distinct CDR3 sequences, more than 50% of them singletons. The antigens for these receptors are not known. The sequencing input was CD4+ T cells from blood, cultured in vitro. The receptors were sampled from a human donor who had recovered from COVID-19. Both conserved end residues are part of each CDR3. The order of the fields is V gene, D gene, clone size, J gene, CDR3 protein, CDR3 DNA. A D gene is named only where the DNA matches it firmly. Clone size is given for some rows only: seen once, a few or many times, or a class if the clone is expanded.

>TRBV19|TRBD1|NA|TRBJ1-5
CAIQQGRGQPQHF
TGTGCCATCCAACAGGGGCGCGGTCAGCCCCAGCATTTT
>TRBV5-1|NA|NA|TRBJ1-1
CASETGFSVGTEAFF
TGCGCCAGCGAAACGGGGTTTAGCGTAGGCACTGAAGCTTTCTTT
>TRBV6-1|NA|few|TRBJ1-5
CASSVRESQPQHF
TGTGCCAGCAGTGTAAGGGAGAGTCAGCCCCAGCATTTT
>TRBV27|NA|NA|TRBJ2-7
CASTPPAGVKQYF
TGTGCCAGCACCCCACCCGCGGGTGTGAAGCAGTACTTC
>TRBV5-5|TRBD1|few|TRBJ1-1
CASSPLGGTVDAFF
TGTGCCAGCAGCCCTTTAGGGGGCACCGTCGACGCTTTCTTT
>TRBV14|TRBD1|NA|TRBJ2-7
CASSASPGQGTYEQYF
TGTGCCAGCAGCGCATCCCCGGGACAGGGTACCTACGAGCAGTACTTC
>TRBV6-5|NA|NA|TRBJ2-7
CASSYSTNSHGEQYF
TGTGCCAGCAGTTACTCGACTAACTCCCACGGCGAGCAGTACTTC
>TRBV7-3|NA|few|TRBJ1-1
CASSLIPVSEAFF
TGTGCCAGCAGCTTAATCCCGGTTTCGGAAGCTTTCTTT
>TRBV5-4|TRBD2|NA|TRBJ2-7
CASSSKGGSSYEQYF
TGTGCCAGCAGCTCTAAAGGCGGGAGCTCCTACGAGCAGTACTTC
>TRBV12-5|NA|NA|TRBJ1-5
CASGYDNQPQHF
TGTGCTAGTGGTTACGACAATCAGCCCCAGCATTTT
>TRBV7-2|NA|NA|TRBJ1-1
CASSLSRGGTEAFF
TGTGCCAGCAGCTTAAGCAGGGGAGGCACTGAAGCTTTCTTT
>TRBV5-4|NA|NA|TRBJ2-2
CASRVGARTGELFF
TGTGCCAGCAGGGTGGGGGCGCGGACCGGGGAGCTGTTTTTT
>TRBV20-1|NA|few|TRBJ1-2
CSARPANGGYTF
TGCAGTGCCCGTCCGGCCAATGGTGGCTACACCTTC
>TRBV7-8|NA|NA|TRBJ2-7
CASSRGPFYEQYF
TGTGCCAGCAGCCGCGGGCCCTTCTACGAGCAGTACTTC
>TRBV6-5|NA|NA|TRBJ1-1
CASSSQRQQAFF
TGTGCCAGCAGTTCACAGCGCCAACAAGCTTTCTTT
>TRBV20-1|TRBD1|NA|TRBJ1-6
CSASGQDSSPLHF
TGCAGTGCTAGCGGACAGGACAGTTCACCCCTCCACTTT
>TRBV24-1|NA|NA|TRBJ2-3
CATSDSRRTDTQYF
TGTGCCACCAGTGACTCAAGGAGAACAGATACGCAGTATTTT
>TRBV2|TRBD1|NA|TRBJ1-1
CASRSRQGGTWAFF
TGTGCCAGCAGGTCCCGACAGGGTGGAACATGGGCTTTCTTT
>TRBV19|NA|few|TRBJ1-5
CASSIGAANQPQHF
TGTGCCAGTAGTATAGGGGCCGCGAATCAGCCCCAGCATTTT
>TRBV12-3/TRBV12-4|TRBD1|NA|TRBJ1-1
CASRDRVGSNTEAFF
TGTGCCAGCAGGGACAGGGTAGGGTCAAACACTGAAGCTTTCTTT
>TRBV15|NA|few|TRBJ1-5
CATSRDGDSNQPQHF
TGTGCCACCAGCAGAGATGGGGATAGCAATCAGCCCCAGCATTTT
>TRBV12-3/TRBV12-4|NA|NA|TRBJ1-5
CASSWRGNSNQPQHF
TGTGCCAGCAGTTGGAGGGGGAATAGCAATCAGCCCCAGCATTTT
>TRBV6-2/TRBV6-3|NA|NA|TRBJ2-6
CASSIRVSGANVLTF
TGTGCCAGCAGTATCCGGGTATCAGGGGCCAACGTCCTGACTTTC
>TRBV6-2/TRBV6-3|TRBD1|NA|TRBJ1-1
CASSSIRGPGAFF
TGTGCCAGCAGTTCCATAAGGGGGCCGGGAGCTTTCTTT
>TRBV19|NA|NA|TRBJ1-2
CASSTLRQDGGGYTF
TGTGCCAGTAGTACCCTACGACAGGACGGCGGGGGCTACACCTTC
>TRBV6-1|TRBD1|NA|TRBJ1-5
CASSTDRGRQPQHF
TGTGCCAGCAGTACAGACAGGGGCAGGCAGCCCCAGCATTTT
>TRBV20-1|NA|few|TRBJ2-7
CSAQDRSHEQYF
TGCAGTGCGCAGGACCGTTCCCACGAGCAGTACTTC
>TRBV19|TRBD1|NA|TRBJ1-5
CASSTQQGAYQPQHF
TGTGCCAGTAGTACCCAACAGGGGGCCTATCAGCCCCAGCATTTT
>TRBV7-2|NA|once|TRBJ1-1
CASSLVPGLATEAFF
TGTGCCAGCAGCTTAGTGCCGGGTCTCGCCACTGAAGCTTTCTTT
>TRBV7-2|TRBD1|NA|TRBJ2-4
CASSPGSRGLGEQYF
TGTGCCAGCAGCCCCGGCTCCAGGGGGCTGGGGGAGCAGTACTTC
>TRBV20-1|TRBD1|NA|TRBJ1-1
CSAYGQGVNTEAFF
TGCAGTGCTTATGGACAGGGGGTGAACACTGAAGCTTTCTTT
>TRBV7-2|TRBD1|few|TRBJ1-2
CASSPDREYGYTF
TGTGCCAGCAGCCCTGACAGGGAGTATGGCTACACCTTC
>TRBV11-2|NA|NA|TRBJ2-1
CASSFPQFF
TGTGCCAGCAGCTTCCCGCAGTTCTTC
>TRBV20-1|NA|NA|TRBJ1-1
CSARRGGETEAFF
TGCAGTGCCCGAAGGGGGGGCGAAACTGAAGCTTTCTTT
>TRBV6-2/TRBV6-3|NA|few|TRBJ1-5
CASRPYVGNQPQHF
TGTGCCAGCAGACCATATGTTGGCAATCAGCCCCAGCATTTT
>TRBV29-1|TRBD1|NA|TRBJ2-1
CSDTKEGTGSNEQFF
TGCAGCGACACAAAGGAGGGGACAGGAAGCAATGAGCAGTTCTTC
>TRBV10-3|NA|NA|TRBJ1-3
CAISGQTDSGNTIYF
TGTGCCATCAGCGGACAGACGGACTCTGGAAACACCATATATTTT
>TRBV7-3|NA|NA|TRBJ2-1
CASSSSGQPREQFF
TGTGCCAGCAGCTCCTCTGGACAACCCCGGGAGCAGTTCTTC
>TRBV25-1|TRBD2|NA|TRBJ2-1
CASSETKRGFSYNEQFF
TGTGCCAGCAGTGAAACTAAGCGGGGATTCTCCTACAATGAGCAGTTCTTC
>TRBV5-1|TRBD2|NA|TRBJ2-3
CASNPAGAGDTQYF
TGCGCCAGCAACCCAGCGGGAGCTGGGGATACGCAGTATTTT
>TRBV6-1|NA|NA|TRBJ1-2
CASSEEYYGYTF
TGTGCCAGCAGTGAGGAGTACTATGGCTACACCTTC
>TRBV6-5|NA|NA|TRBJ2-7
CASSYGRDGSYEQYF
TGTGCCAGCAGTTACGGCAGGGATGGGTCCTACGAGCAGTACTTC